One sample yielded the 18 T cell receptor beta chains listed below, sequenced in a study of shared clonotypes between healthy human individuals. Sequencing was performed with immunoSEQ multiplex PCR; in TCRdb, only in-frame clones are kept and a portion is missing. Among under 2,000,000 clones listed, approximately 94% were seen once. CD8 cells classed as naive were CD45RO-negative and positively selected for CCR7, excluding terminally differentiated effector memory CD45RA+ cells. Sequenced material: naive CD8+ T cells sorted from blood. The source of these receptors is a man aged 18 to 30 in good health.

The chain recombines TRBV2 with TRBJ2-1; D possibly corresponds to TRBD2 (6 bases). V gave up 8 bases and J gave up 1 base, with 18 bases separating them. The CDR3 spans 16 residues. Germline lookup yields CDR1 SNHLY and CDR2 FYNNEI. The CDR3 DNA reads TGTGCCAGCCCAGTTCGGTGGGGGGAGTCCTACAATGAGCAGTTCTTC. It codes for CASPVRWGESYNEQFF.

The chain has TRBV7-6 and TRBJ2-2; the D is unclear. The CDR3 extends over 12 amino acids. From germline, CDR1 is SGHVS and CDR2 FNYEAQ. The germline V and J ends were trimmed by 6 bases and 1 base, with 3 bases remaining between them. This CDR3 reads CASRGNTGELFF. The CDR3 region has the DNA TGTGCCAGCAGAGGGAACACCGGGGAGCTGTTTTTT.

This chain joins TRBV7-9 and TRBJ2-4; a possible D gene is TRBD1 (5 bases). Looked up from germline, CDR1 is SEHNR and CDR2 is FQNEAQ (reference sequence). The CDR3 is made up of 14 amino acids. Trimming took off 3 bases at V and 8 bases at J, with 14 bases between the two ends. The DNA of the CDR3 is TGTGCCAGCAGCTTCTACCAGGGTGGGGACATTCAGTACTTC. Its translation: CASSFYQGGDIQYF.

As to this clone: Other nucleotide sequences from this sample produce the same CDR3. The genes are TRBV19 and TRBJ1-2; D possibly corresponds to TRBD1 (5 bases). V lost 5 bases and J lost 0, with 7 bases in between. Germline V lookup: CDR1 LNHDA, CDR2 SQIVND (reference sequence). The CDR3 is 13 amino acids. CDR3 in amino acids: CASSPGPNYGYTF. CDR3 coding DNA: TGTGCCAGTAGTCCGGGACCTAACTATGGCTACACCTTC.

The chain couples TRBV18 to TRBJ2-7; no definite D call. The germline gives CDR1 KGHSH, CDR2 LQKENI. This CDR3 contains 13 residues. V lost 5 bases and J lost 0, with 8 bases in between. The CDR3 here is CASSNLSSYEQYF. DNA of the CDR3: TGTGCCAGCTCAAACTTGAGCTCCTACGAGCAGTACTTC.

Here the CDR3 reads CSVEVGRGGAGGYTF. The CDR3 nucleotides read TGCAGCGTTGAAGTTGGCCGAGGGGGCGCAGGAGGCTACACCTTC. This chain uses TRBV29-1 with TRBJ1-2; 7 bases are a match to TRBD1. Germline CDR1 and CDR2: SQVTM and ANQGSEA. The CDR3 covers 15 residues. V trimming: 1 base; J trimming: 8 bases; junction bases outside the gene matches: 13.

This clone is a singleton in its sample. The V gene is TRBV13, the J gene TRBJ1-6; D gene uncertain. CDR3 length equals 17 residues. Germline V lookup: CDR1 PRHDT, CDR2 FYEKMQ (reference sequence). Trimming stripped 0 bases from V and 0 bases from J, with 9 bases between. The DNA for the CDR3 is TGTGCCAGCAGCTTAGGACTCATGAGCTCCTATAATTCACCCCTCCACTTT. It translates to CASSLGLMSSYNSPLHF.

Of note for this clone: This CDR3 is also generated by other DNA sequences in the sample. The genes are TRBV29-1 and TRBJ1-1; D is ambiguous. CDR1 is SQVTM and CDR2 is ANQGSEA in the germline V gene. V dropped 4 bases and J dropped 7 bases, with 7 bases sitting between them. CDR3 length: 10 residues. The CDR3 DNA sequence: TGCAGCGTTGGTGGCGGTGAAGCTTTCTTT. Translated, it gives CSVGGGEAFF.

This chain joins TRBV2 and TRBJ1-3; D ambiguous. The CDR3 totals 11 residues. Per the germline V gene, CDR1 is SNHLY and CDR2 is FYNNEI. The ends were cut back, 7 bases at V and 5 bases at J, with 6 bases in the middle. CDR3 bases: TGTGCCAGCATGGGAAGAAACACCATATATTTT. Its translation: CASMGRNTIYF. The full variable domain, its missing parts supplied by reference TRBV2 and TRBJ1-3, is EPEVTQTPSHQVTQMGQEVILRCVPISNHLYFYWYRQILGQKVEFLVSFYNNEISEKSEIFDDQFSVERPDGSNFTLKIRSTKLEDSAMYFCASMGRNTIYFGEGSWLTVV.

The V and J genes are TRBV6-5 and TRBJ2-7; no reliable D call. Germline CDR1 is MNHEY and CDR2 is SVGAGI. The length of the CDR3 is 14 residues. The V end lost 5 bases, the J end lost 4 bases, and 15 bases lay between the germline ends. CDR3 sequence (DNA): TGTGCCAGCAGTCGACTGGGCCCAGCATACGAGCAGTACTTC. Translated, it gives CASSRLGPAYEQYF.

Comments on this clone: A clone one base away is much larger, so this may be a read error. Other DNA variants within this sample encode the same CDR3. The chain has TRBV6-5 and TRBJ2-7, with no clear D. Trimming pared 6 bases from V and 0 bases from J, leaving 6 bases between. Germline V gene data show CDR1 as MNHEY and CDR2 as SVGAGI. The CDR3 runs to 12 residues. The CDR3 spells CASSLGSYEQYF. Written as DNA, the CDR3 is TGTGCCAGCAGCTTAGGCTCCTACGAGCAGTACTTC.

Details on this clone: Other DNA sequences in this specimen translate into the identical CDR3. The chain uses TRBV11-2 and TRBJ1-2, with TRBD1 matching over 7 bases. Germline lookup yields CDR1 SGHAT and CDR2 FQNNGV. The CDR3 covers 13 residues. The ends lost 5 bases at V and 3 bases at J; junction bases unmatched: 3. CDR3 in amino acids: CASSHGTDYGYTF. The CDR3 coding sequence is TGTGCCAGCAGCCATGGGACAGACTATGGCTACACCTTC.

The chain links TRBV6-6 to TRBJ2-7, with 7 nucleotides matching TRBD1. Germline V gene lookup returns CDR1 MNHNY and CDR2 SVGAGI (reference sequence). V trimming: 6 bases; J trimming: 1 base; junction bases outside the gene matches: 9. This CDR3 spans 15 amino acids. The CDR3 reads CASSLRDSYSYEQYF. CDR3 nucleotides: TGTGCCAGCAGCCTTCGGGACAGCTATTCCTACGAGCAGTACTTC.

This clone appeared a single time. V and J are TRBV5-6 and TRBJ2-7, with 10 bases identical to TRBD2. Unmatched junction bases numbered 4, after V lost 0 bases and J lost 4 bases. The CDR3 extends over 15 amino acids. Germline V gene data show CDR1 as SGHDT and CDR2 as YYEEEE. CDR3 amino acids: CASSLDLAGAYEQYF. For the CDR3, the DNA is TGTGCCAGCAGCTTGGACCTAGCGGGAGCGTACGAGCAGTACTTC.

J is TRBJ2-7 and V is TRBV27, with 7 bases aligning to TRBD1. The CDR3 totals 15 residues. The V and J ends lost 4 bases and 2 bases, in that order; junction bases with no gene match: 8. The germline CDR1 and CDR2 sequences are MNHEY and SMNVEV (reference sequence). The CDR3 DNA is TGTGCCAGCAGTTACGAAGGGGGCCCCACCTACGAGCAGTACTTC. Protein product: CASSYEGGPTYEQYF.

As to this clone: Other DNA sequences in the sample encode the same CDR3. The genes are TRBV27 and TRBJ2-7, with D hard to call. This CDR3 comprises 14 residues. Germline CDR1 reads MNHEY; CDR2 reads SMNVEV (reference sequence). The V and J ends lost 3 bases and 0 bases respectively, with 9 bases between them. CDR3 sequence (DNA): TGTGCCAGCAGTTTCCTGGGTAGCTCCTACGAGCAGTACTTC. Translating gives CASSFLGSSYEQYF.

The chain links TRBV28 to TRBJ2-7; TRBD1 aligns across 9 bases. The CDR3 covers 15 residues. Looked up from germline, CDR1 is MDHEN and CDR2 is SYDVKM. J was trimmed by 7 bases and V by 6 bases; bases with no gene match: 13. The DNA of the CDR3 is TGTGCCAGCAGCCCCCCACAGGGGGCCTTGGGTGAGCAGTACTTC. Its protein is CASSPPQGALGEQYF. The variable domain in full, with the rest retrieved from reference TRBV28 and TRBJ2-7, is DVKVTQSSRYLVKRTGEKVFLECVQDMDHENMFWYRQDPGLGLRLIYFSYDVKMKEKGDIPEGYSVSREKKERFSLILESASTNQTSMYLCASSPPQGALGEQYFGPGTRLTVT.

CDR3 coding DNA: TGTGCCAGCAGCTTCTATGGAACAGGGAAGCAAGAGACCCAGTACTTC. Residues: CASSFYGTGKQETQYF. V is TRBV7-8 and J is TRBJ2-5; weak D call: TRBD1 (6 bases). V lost 3 bases and J 2 bases, leaving 16 bases between the germline ends. Germline CDR1 is SGHVS and CDR2 is FQNEAQ. The CDR3 runs to 16 residues.